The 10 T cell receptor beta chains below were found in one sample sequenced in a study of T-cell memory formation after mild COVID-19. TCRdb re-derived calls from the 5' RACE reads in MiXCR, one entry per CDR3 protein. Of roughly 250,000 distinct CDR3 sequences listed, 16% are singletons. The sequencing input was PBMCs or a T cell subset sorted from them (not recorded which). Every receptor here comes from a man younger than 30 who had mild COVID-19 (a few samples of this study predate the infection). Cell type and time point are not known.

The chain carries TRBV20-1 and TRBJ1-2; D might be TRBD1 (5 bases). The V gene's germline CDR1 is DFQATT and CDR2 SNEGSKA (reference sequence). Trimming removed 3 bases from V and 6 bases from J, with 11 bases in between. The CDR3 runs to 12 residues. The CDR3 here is CSASGQMDGYTF. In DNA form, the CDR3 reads TGCAGTGCTAGTGGACAAATGGATGGCTACACCTTC.

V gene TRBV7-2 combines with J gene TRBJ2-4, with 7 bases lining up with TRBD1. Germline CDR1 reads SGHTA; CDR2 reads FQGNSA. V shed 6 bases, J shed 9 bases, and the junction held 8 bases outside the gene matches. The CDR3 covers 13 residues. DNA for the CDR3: TGTGCCAGCAGGAGAAGACAGGGTGGCATTCAGTACTTC. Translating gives CASRRRQGGIQYF.

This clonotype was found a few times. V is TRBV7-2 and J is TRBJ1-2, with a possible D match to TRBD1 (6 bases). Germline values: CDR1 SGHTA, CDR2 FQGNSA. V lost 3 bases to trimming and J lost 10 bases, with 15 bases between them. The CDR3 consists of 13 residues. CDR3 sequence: CASSFGQGIYYTF. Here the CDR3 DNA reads TGTGCCAGCAGCTTTGGCCAGGGGATTTACTACACCTTC.

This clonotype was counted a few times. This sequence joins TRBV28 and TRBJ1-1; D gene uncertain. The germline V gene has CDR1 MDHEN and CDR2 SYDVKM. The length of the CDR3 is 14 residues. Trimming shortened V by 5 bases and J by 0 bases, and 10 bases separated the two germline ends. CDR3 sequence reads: CASSVRTMNTEAFF. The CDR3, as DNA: TGTGCCAGCAGTGTCAGGACCATGAACACTGAAGCTTTCTTT.

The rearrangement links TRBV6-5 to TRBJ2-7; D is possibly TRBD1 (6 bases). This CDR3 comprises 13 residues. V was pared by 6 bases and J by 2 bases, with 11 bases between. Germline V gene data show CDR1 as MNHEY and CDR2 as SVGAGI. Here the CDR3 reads CASRDSVTYEQYF. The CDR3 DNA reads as TGTGCCAGCAGGGACAGTGTAACCTACGAGCAGTACTTC.

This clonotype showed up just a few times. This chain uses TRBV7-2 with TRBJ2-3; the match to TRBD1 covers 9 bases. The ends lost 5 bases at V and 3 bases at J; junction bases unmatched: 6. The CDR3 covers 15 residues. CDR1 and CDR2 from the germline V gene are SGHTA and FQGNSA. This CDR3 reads CASSPDRGSTDTQYF. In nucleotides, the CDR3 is TGTGCCAGCAGCCCGGACAGGGGTAGTACAGATACGCAGTATTTT.

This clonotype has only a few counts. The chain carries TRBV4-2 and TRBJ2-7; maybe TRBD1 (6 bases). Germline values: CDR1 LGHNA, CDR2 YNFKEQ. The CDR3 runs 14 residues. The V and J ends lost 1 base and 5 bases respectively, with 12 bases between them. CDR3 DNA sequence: TGTGCCAGCAGCCAAGGAGGGACACCCAACGAGCAGTACTTC. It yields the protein CASSQGGTPNEQYF.

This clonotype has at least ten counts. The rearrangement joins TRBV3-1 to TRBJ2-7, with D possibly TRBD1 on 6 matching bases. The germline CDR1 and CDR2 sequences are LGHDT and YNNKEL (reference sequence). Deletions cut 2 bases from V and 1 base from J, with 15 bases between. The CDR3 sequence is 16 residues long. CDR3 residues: CASSQYNLRGSYEQYF. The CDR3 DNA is TGTGCCAGCAGCCAATACAATCTCAGGGGATCCTACGAGCAGTACTTC.

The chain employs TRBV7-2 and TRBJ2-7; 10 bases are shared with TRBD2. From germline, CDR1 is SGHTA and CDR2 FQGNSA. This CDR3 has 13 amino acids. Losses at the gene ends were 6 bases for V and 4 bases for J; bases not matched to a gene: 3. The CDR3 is CASRKTSGYEQYF. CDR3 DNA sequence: TGTGCCAGCAGGAAGACTAGCGGGTACGAGCAGTACTTC.

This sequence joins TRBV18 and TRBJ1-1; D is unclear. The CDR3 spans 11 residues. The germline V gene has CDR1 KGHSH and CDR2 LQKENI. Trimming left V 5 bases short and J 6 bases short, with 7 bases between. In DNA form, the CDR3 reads TGTGCCAGCTCAGATGGGGCTGAAGCTTTCTTT. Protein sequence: CASSDGAEAFF. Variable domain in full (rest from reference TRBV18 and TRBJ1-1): NAGVMQNPRHLVRRRGQEARLRCSPMKGHSHVYWYRQLPEEGLKFMVYLQKENIIDESGMPKERFSAEFPKEGPSILRIQQVVRGDSAAYFCASSDGAEAFFGQGTRLTVV.